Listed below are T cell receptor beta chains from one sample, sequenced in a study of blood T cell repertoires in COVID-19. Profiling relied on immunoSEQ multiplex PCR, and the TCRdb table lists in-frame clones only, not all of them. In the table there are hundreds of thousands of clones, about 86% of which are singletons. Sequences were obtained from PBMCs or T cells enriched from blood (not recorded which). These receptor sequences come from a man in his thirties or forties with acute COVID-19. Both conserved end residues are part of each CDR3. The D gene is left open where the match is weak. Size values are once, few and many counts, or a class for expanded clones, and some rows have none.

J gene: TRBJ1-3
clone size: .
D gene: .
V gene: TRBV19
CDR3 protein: CATSGRVSGNTIYF
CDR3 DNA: TGTGCCACCAGTGGCAGGGTCTCTGGAAACACCATATATTTT

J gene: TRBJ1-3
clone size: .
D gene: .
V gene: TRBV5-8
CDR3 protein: CASNPGQGLAATIYF
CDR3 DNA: TGTGCCAGCAACCCGGGGCAGGGGCTGGCAGCCACCATATATTTT

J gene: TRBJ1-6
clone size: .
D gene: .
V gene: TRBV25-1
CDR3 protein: CASRASGSNSPLHF
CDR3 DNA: TGTGCCAGCAGGGCCAGCGGGAGCAATTCACCCCTCCACTTT

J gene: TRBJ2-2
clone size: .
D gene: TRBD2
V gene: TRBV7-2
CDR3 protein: CASSLVAGEAGELFF
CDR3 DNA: TGTGCCAGCAGCTTGGTAGCGGGAGAAGCCGGGGAGCTGTTTTTT

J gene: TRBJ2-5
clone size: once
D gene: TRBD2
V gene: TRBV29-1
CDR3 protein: CSVSGLAGETQYF
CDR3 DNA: TGCAGCGTTTCGGGACTAGCGGGGGAGACCCAGTACTTC

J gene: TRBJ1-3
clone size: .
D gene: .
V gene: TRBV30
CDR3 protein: CAWSVTGEGNTIYF
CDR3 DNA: TGTGCCTGGAGTGTTACAGGAGAGGGAAACACCATATATTTT

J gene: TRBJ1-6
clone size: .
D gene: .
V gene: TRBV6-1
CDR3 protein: CASSELGVGVNNSPLHF
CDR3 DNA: TGTGCCAGCAGTGAGCTCGGAGTAGGGGTGAATAATTCACCCCTCCACTTT

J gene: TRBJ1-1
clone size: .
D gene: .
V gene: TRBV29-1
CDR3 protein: CSVEGRGMNTEAFF
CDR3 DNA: TGCAGCGTTGAAGGAAGGGGAATGAACACTGAAGCTTTCTTT

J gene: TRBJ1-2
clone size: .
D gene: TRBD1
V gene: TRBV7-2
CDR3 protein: CASSLATGYGYTF
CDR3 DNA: TGTGCCAGCAGCTTAGCGACAGGGTATGGCTACACTTTC

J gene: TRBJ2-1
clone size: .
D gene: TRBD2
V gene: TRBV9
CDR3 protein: CASSVSSGSYNEQFF
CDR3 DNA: TGTGCCAGCAGCGTGTCTAGCGGGTCGTACAATGAGCAGTTCTTC

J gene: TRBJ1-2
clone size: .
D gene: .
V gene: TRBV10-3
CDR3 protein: CAISESAGNNGYTF
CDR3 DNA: TGTGCCATCAGTGAGAGTGCAGGGAATAATGGCTACACCTTC

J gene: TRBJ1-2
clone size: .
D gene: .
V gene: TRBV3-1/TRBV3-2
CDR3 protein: CASSQDTGGPENYGYTF
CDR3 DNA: TGTGCCAGCAGCCAAGATACAGGAGGGCCCGAAAACTATGGCTACACCTTC

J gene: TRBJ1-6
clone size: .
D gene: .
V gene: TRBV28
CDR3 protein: CASSPRGGLRSPLHF
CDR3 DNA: TGTGCCAGCAGCCCTAGGGGGGGCCTGAGGTCACCCCTCCACTTT

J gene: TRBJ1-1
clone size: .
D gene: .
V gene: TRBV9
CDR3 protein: CASSVATGNEAFF
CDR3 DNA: TGTGCCAGCAGCGTAGCTACAGGGAATGAAGCTTTCTTT

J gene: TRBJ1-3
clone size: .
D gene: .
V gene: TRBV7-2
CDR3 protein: CASSQYRASGNTIYF
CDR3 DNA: TGTGCCAGCAGCCAGTACAGGGCCTCCGGAAACACCATATATTTT

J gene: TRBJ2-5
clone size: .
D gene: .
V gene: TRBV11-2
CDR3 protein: CASSLVQYQETQYF
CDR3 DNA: TGTGCCAGCAGCTTAGTACAGTACCAAGAGACCCAGTACTTC

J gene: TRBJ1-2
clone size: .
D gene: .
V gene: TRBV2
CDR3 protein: CAYRPTGYGYTF
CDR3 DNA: TGTGCCTACCGTCCGACGGGCTATGGCTACACCTTC

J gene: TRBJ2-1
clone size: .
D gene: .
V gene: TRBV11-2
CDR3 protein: CASSSEGGNHNEQFF
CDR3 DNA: TGTGCCAGCAGCTCCGAGGGCGGTAACCACAATGAGCAGTTCTTC

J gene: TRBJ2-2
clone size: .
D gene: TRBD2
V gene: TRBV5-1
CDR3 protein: CASSLGLAGMDTGELFF
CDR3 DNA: TGCGCCAGCAGCTTGGGGCTAGCGGGTATGGACACCGGGGAGCTGTTTTTT

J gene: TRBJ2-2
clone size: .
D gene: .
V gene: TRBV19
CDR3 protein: CASSASGLNTGELFF
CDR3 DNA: TGTGCCAGTAGTGCCTCGGGACTTAACACCGGGGAGCTGTTTTTT

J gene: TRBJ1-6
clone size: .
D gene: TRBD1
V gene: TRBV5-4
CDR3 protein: CASKRQGNSPLHF
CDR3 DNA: TGTGCCAGCAAGAGACAGGGGAATTCACCCCTCCACTTT

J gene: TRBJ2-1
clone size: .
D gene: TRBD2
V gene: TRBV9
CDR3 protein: CASSVEGLAGGPPGNNEQFF
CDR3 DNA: TGTGCCAGCAGCGTAGAGGGACTAGCGGGAGGGCCCCCAGGAAACAATGAGCAGTTCTTC

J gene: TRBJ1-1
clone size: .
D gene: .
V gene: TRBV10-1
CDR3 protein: CASSGVAGTEAFF
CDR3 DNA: TGCGCCAGCAGTGGAGTAGCCGGCACTGAAGCTTTCTTT

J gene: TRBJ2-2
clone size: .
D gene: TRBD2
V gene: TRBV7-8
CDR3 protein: CASSLPGLGTGELFF
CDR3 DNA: TGTGCCAGCAGCTTGCCGGGACTAGGAACCGGGGAGCTGTTTTTT

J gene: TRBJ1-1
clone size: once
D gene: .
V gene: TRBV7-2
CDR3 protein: CASSLVISSEAFF
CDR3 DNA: TGTGCCAGCAGCTTAGTAATTAGCAGTGAAGCTTTCTTT

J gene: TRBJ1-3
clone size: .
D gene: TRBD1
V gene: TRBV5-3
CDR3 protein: CARSQNRGQTGNTIYF
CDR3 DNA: TGTGCCAGAAGCCAGAACAGGGGGCAAACTGGAAACACCATATATTTT

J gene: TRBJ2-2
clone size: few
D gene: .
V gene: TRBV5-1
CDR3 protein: CASSLVGRTYTGELFF
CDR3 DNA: TGCGCCAGCAGCTTGGTGGGGCGCACATACACCGGGGAGCTGTTTTTT

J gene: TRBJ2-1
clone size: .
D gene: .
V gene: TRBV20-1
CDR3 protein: CSAGDHNEQFF
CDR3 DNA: TGCAGTGCCGGAGACCACAATGAGCAGTTCTTC

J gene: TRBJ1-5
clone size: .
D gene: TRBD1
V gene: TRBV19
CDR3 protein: CASRALTGSNQPQHF
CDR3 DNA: TGTGCCAGTAGAGCCTTGACAGGGTCAAATCAGCCCCAGCATTTT

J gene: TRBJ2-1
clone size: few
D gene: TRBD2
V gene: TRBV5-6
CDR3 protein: CASSSGLAGTRSYNEQFF
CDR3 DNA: TGTGCCAGCAGCTCGGGACTAGCGGGAACCCGCTCCTACAATGAGCAGTTCTTC

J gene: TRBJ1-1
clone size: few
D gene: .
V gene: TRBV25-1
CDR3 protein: CASSSRNGRLNTEAFF
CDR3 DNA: TGTGCCAGCAGTTCTCGAAATGGTAGACTCAACACTGAAGCTTTCTTT

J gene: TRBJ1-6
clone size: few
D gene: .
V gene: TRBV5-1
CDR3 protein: CASSLRQNNSPLHF
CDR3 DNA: TGCGCCAGCAGCTTGCGACAGAATAATTCACCCCTCCACTTT

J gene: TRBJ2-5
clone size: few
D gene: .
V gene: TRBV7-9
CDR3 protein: CASSLALRGGQETQYF
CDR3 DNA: TGTGCCAGCAGCTTAGCGCTGAGGGGGGGACAAGAGACCCAGTACTTC

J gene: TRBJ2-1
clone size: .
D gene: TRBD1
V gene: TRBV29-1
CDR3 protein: CSVGDRGNHNEQFF
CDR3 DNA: TGCAGCGTAGGAGACAGGGGGAATCACAATGAGCAGTTCTTC

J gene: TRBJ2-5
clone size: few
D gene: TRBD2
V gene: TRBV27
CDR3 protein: CASSLGTSGGQETQYF
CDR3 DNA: TGTGCCAGCAGTCTCGGGACTAGCGGGGGGCAAGAGACCCAGTACTTC

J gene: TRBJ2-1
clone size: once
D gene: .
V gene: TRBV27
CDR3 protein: CASSSPPQRRYNEQFF
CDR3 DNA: TGTGCCAGCAGTTCTCCTCCCCAGCGGAGGTACAATGAGCAGTTCTTC

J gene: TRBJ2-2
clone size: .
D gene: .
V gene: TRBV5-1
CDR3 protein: CASSLSLVTGELFF
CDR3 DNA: TGTGCCAGCAGCTTGAGCCTTGTCACCGGGGAGCTGTTTTTT

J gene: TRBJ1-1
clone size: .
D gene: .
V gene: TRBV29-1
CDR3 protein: CSVTMWSDEAFF
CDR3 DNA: TGCAGCGTTACCATGTGGAGCGATGAAGCTTTCTTT

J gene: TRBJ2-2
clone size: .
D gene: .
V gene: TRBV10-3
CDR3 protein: CAISESMYREGGELFF
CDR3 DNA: TGTGCCATCAGTGAGTCAATGTACAGGGAAGGCGGGGAGCTGTTTTTT

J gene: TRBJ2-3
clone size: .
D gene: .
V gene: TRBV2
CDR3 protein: CATGLTGVADTQYF
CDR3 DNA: TGTGCCACCGGGCTCACGGGAGTAGCAGATACGCAGTATTTT

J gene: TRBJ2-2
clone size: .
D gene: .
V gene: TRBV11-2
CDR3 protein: CASSDVGGSTGELFF
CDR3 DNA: TGTGCCAGCAGCGATGTGGGGGGTAGCACCGGGGAGCTGTTTTTT

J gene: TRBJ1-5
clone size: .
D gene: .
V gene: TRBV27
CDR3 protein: CASSQEGGGQPQHF
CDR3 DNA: TGTGCCAGCAGTCAGGAGGGAGGGGGTCAGCCCCAGCATTTT

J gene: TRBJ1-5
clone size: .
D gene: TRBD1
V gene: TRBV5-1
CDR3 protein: CASSGGTGGADQPQHF
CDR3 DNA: TGTGCCAGCAGCGGCGGGACAGGGGGCGCGGATCAGCCCCAGCATTTT

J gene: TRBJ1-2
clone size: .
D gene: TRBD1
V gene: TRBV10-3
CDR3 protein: CAITGGYGYTF
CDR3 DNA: TGTGCCATCACAGGGGGCTATGGCTACACCTTC

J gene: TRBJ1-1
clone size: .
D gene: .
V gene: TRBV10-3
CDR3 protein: CAISEMGQNTEAFF
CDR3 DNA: TGTGCCATCAGTGAAATGGGACAGAACACTGAAGCTTTCTTT

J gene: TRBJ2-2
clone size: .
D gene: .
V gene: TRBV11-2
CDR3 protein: CASSLAGGNAGELFF
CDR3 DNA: TGTGCCAGCAGCTTAGCAGGGGGGAACGCCGGGGAGCTGTTTTTT

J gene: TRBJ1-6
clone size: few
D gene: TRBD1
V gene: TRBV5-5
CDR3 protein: CASSPGTDNSPLHF
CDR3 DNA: TGTGCCAGCAGCCCCGGGACAGATAATTCACCCCTCCACTTT

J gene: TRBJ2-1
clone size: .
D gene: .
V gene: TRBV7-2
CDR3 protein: CASSPQRGEQFF
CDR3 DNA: TGTGCCAGCAGCCCCCAGCGAGGTGAGCAGTTCTTC

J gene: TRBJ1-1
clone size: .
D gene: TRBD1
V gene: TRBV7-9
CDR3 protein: CASSLDYGFGAGGRTEAFF
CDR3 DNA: TGTGCCAGCAGCTTAGACTACGGTTTCGGAGCAGGGGGGCGCACTGAAGCTTTCTTT

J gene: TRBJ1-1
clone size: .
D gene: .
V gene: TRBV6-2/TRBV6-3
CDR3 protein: CASSPPRQNTEAFF
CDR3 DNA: TGTGCCAGCAGTCCCCCGAGGCAGAACACTGAAGCTTTCTTT

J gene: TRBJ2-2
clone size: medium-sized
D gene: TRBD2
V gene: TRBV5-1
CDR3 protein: CASSLFGAGVDTGELFF
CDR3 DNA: TGTGCCAGCAGCTTGTTTGGGGCGGGAGTCGACACCGGGGAGCTGTTTTTT

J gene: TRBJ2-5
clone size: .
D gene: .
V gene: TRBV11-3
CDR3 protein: CASSFRETQYF
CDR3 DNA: TGTGCCAGCAGCTTCCGGGAGACCCAGTACTTC

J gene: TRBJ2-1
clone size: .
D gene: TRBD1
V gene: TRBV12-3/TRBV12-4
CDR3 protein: CASSLGQGDEQFF
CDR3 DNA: TGTGCCAGCAGTCTGGGACAGGGCGATGAGCAGTTCTTC